This T cell receptor beta chain is from a study of OX40 agonist ivuxolimab in advanced cancers. Using immunoSEQ multiplex PCR, the repertoire was profiled, and TCRdb retains in-frame clones only, with some absent. The data hold some 20,000 clones, with around nine tenths observed a single time. The source was CD4+ or CD8+ T cells sorted from blood, collected in a trial of the OX40 agonist ivuxolimab. This clonotype was obtained from an adult with an advanced solid tumor such as melanoma, head and neck, liver or kidney cancer.

The CDR3 coding sequence is TGTGCCAGCTCCGGGGGATTTTATATGAACACTGAAGCTTTCTTT. This translates into CASSGGFYMNTEAFF. The chain couples TRBV11-2 to TRBJ1-1; D is possibly TRBD1 (5 bases). The CDR3 covers 15 residues. Trimming took off 8 bases at V and 0 bases at J, with 16 bases between the two ends. The germline V gene has CDR1 SGHAT and CDR2 FQNNGV.